The 21 T cell receptor beta chains given below trace back to one sample, sequenced in a study of lymphopenia after photon versus proton radiotherapy (dated by TCRdb to between 2019 and 2020). The library was generated by the immunoSEQ multiplex PCR assay. Sourced from immuneACCESS, this table was stored by TCRdb with only in-frame sequences that have V and J called. A share of the clones is absent; for the studies checked, an unresolved V gene accounts for under half, and the remainder has no known explanation. The sample includes over 4,500 clones, with around 69% observed a single time. The ten largest clones take up 45% to 55% of the sample. This sample comprised peripheral blood, obtained from a patient treated with proton-based radiotherapy. These receptors all come from a man older than 75 with esophageal cancer.

This chain joins TRBV14 and TRBJ2-7; D possibly matches TRBD1 or TRBD2 (5 bases each). CDR3 length equals 13 residues. V shed 2 bases and J shed 1 base, with 6 bases lying between them. In germline, CDR1 is SGHDN, CDR2 FVKESK. The CDR3 DNA is TGTGCCAGCAGCCAATGGGGGTCCTACGAGCAGTACTTC. The encoded protein is CASSQWGSYEQYF.

The J gene is TRBJ1-1, the V gene TRBV28; 9 positions match TRBD1. CDR3 length equals 15 residues. Germline loops: CDR1 MDHEN, CDR2 SYDVKM. With V trimmed by 3 bases and J by 6 bases, 8 bases remained unmatched. In nucleotides, the CDR3 is TGTGCCAGCAGTTTCCCGGGACAGGGAATCTCTGAAGCTTTCTTT. It specifies CASSFPGQGISEAFF.

The chain combines TRBV7-3 with TRBJ1-2, with TRBD1 matching over 8 bases. Germline V gives CDR1 SGHTA, CDR2 FQGTGA. CDR3 length: 14 residues. With V trimmed by 2 bases and J by 7 bases, 6 bases remained unmatched. The CDR3 spells CASSLVDRAAGYTF. The DNA of the CDR3 is TGTGCCAGCAGCTTAGTGGACAGGGCGGCTGGCTACACCTTC.

This chain connects TRBV11-2 to TRBJ1-5, with D tentatively TRBD1 (5 bases). CDR1 and CDR2 (germline): SGHAT, FQNNGV. Trimming took 1 base from V and 6 from J, leaving 13 bases between them. The CDR3 contains 15 residues. The CDR3 sequence: CASSLVKGHGQPQHF. The CDR3 DNA is TGTGCCAGCAGCTTAGTCAAGGGGCACGGTCAGCCCCAGCATTTT.

The rearrangement links TRBV6-1 to TRBJ1-6; no reliable D call. The CDR3 runs to 13 residues. Germline CDR1 and CDR2: MNHNS and SASEGT. The V gene lost 6 bases and the J gene lost 9 bases, with 12 bases spanning the gap. CDR3 residues: CASRGTEGSPLHF. Here the CDR3 DNA reads TGTGCCAGCAGAGGAACGGAGGGTTCACCCCTCCACTTT.

The chain carries TRBV7-6 and TRBJ2-5; no firm D call. Trimming left V 2 bases short and J 4 bases short, with 11 bases between. CDR1 is SGHVS, CDR2 FNYEAQ, per germline. The CDR3 loop spans 14 amino acids. The CDR3 DNA sequence: TGTGCCAGCAGCTTAAGTCAGAGCCCAGAGACCCAGTACTTC. This translates into CASSLSQSPETQYF.

This chain connects TRBV7-9 to TRBJ2-5, with 7 positions matching TRBD2. Germline CDR1 reads SEHNR; CDR2 reads FQNEAQ (reference sequence). The junction had 4 bases not matched to a gene; V was cut back by 1 base and J by 2 bases. The CDR3 loop spans 15 amino acids. The DNA for the CDR3 is TGTGCCAGCAGCTTAGTAACGGGGGGACAAGAGACCCAGTACTTC. Its protein is CASSLVTGGQETQYF.

The table lists this clone with a few counts. V gene TRBV5-1 combines with J gene TRBJ2-1; the D gene could be TRBD1 or TRBD2 (5 bases each). V was clipped by 4 bases and J by 5 bases, with 10 bases between them. The CDR3 is 13 residues long. CDR1 and CDR2 (germline): SGHRS, YFSETQ. CDR3 amino acids: CASSVGRHNEQFF. CDR3 DNA: TGCGCCAGCAGCGTGGGACGCCACAATGAGCAGTTCTTC.

The V and J genes are TRBV9 and TRBJ1-6; the D is unclear. In germline, CDR1 is SGDLS, CDR2 YYNGEE. This CDR3 has 17 residues. V lost 0 bases and J 0 bases, leaving 10 bases between the germline ends. The CDR3 is CASSVGETGSYNSPLHF. The DNA for the CDR3 is TGTGCCAGCAGCGTAGGGGAAACTGGCTCCTATAATTCACCCCTCCACTTT. Using reference TRBV9 and TRBJ1-6 for the parts outside the CDR3, the full variable domain is DSGVTQTPKHLITATGQRVTLRCSPRSGDLSVYWYQQSLDQGLQFLIQYYNGEERAKGNILERFSAQQFPDLHSELNLSSLELGDSALYFCASSVGETGSYNSPLHFGNGTRLTVT.

This sequence joins TRBV2 and TRBJ1-1; no reliable D call. The CDR3 is made up of 13 amino acids. Trimming took 7 bases from V and 1 from J, leaving 10 bases between them. Germline CDR1 and CDR2: SNHLY and FYNNEI. CDR3 DNA sequence: TGTGCCAGCACCCTTCCGAGGAACACTGAAGCTTTCTTT. Protein sequence: CASTLPRNTEAFF. Supplemented by reference TRBV2 and TRBJ1-1, the full variable domain reads EPEVTQTPSHQVTQMGQEVILRCVPISNHLYFYWYRQILGQKVEFLVSFYNNEISEKSEIFDDQFSVERPDGSNFTLKIRSTKLEDSAMYFCASTLPRNTEAFFGQGTRLTVV.

J is TRBJ2-2 and V is TRBV10-1, with no clear D. The germline V gene has CDR1 WNHNN and CDR2 SYGVQD (reference sequence). The length of the CDR3 is 14 residues. The ends were cut back, 4 bases at V and 1 base at J, with 7 bases in the middle. CDR3 in amino acids: CASSVGWNTGELFF. CDR3 DNA: TGCGCCAGCAGTGTAGGGTGGAACACCGGGGAGCTGTTTTTT.

This clone occurred a few times. This chain's CDR3 is CASSVGGARSYEQYF. CDR3 coding DNA: TGTGCCAGTAGCGTGGGGGGGGCCCGCTCCTACGAGCAGTACTTC. The chain uses TRBV19 and TRBJ2-7; D is possibly TRBD2 (7 bases). Germline CDR1 reads LNHDA; CDR2 reads SQIVND (reference sequence). The ends were cut back, 6 bases at V and 0 bases at J, with 15 bases in the middle. The CDR3 spans 15 residues.

The V gene is TRBV27, the J gene TRBJ1-5; no clear D gene. This CDR3 has 13 amino acids. CDR1 and CDR2 (germline): MNHEY, SMNVEV (reference sequence). The V end was cut by 4 bases, the J end by 9 bases, with 13 bases between. The CDR3 bases are TGTGCCAGCAGTTCCTCTTATACGGGGCCCCAGCATTTT. Residues: CASSSSYTGPQHF.

This chain connects TRBV11-3 to TRBJ1-1; no reliable D call. Trimming left V 3 bases short and J 0 bases short, with 8 bases between. Germline V gene sequence: CDR1 SGHNT, CDR2 YENEEA. This CDR3 contains 14 residues. CDR3 loop: CASSLPRVNTEAFF. In nucleotides, the CDR3 is TGTGCCAGCAGCTTGCCACGGGTGAACACTGAAGCTTTCTTT.

The genes are TRBV15 and TRBJ2-5, with 10 bases matching TRBD2. TRBJ2-7 explains the end of the DNA better; the J call may be wrong. Germline V CDR1 and CDR2: LNHNV, YYDKDF (reference sequence). The CDR3 runs to 18 residues. The CDR3 loop reads CATSRDSLAGEYRYEQYF. The CDR3 nucleotides read TGTGCCACCAGCAGAGATTCCCTAGCGGGAGAGTACCGCTACGAGCAGTACTTC.

The V and J genes are TRBV7-3 and TRBJ1-3; D is unresolved. V lost 0 bases, J lost 0 bases, and 9 bases lay in between. Germline loops: CDR1 SGHTA, CDR2 FQGTGA. CDR3 length equals 16 residues. The CDR3 nucleotides read TGTGCCAGCAGCTTAACGGGAGGGTCCTCTGGAAACACCATATATTTT. Translated: CASSLTGGSSGNTIYF.

The chain links TRBV30 to TRBJ2-7; TRBD2 matches 11 bases. The germline V gene encodes CDR1 GTSNPN and CDR2 SVGIG (reference sequence). This CDR3 region has 16 residues. The V and J ends lost 4 bases and 2 bases, in that order; junction bases with no gene match: 10. For the CDR3, the DNA is TGTGCCTGGACCCGACTAGCGGGGCCCCACCCCTACGAGCAGTACTTC. Protein: CAWTRLAGPHPYEQYF. Filled out from reference TRBV30 and TRBJ2-7, the complete variable domain reads SQTIHQWPATLVQPVGSPLSLECTVEGTSNPNLYWYRQAAGRGLQLLFYSVGIGQISSEVPQNLSASRPQDRQFILSSKKLLLSDSGFYLCAWTRLAGPHPYEQYFGPGTRLTVT.

The V gene is TRBV9, the J gene TRBJ2-7; 8 positions agree with TRBD1. Germline V gene data show CDR1 as SGDLS and CDR2 as YYNGEE. CDR3 length: 16 residues. Losses at the gene ends were 0 bases for V and 3 bases for J; bases not matched to a gene: 8. CDR3 DNA: TGTGCCAGCAGCGTAGAAATTGGGACAGGTCTCTACGAGCAGTACTTC. Protein: CASSVEIGTGLYEQYF.

By its share, this clone is medium-sized. V usage is TRBV30 and J usage is TRBJ1-6; 9 bases are shared with TRBD1. Germline CDR1 reads GTSNPN; CDR2 reads SVGIG (reference sequence). The J segment lost 7 bases and the V segment lost 0 bases, leaving 4 bases of the junction unmatched. This CDR3 comprises 15 residues. In DNA, the CDR3 is TGTGCCTGGAGTGTACGAGGGACAGGGAATTCACCCCTCCACTTT. Protein sequence: CAWSVRGTGNSPLHF. The full variable domain, its missing parts supplied by reference TRBV30 and TRBJ1-6, is SQTIHQWPATLVQPVGSPLSLECTVEGTSNPNLYWYRQAAGRGLQLLFYSVGIGQISSEVPQNLSASRPQDRQFILSSKKLLLSDSGFYLCAWSVRGTGNSPLHFGNGTRLTVT.

The V and J genes are TRBV5-1 and TRBJ1-1, with D uncertain. This CDR3 contains 13 residues. Germline CDR1 SGHRS, CDR2 YFSETQ. Trimming left V 3 bases short and J 3 bases short, with 9 bases between. The CDR3 DNA reads as TGCGCCAGCAGCTGGTATGGGGACACTGAAGCTTTCTTT. Translated, it gives CASSWYGDTEAFF.

The chain couples TRBV11-3 to TRBJ2-5; 10 bases line up with TRBD2. V dropped 5 bases and J dropped 5; count of bases not matched to a gene: 5. Germline V lookup: CDR1 SGHNT, CDR2 YENEEA. The CDR3 runs 14 residues. The CDR3: CASSRTSGWETQYF. CDR3 nucleotide sequence: TGTGCCAGCAGCCGGACTAGCGGCTGGGAGACCCAGTACTTC.